This is a list of T cell receptor beta chains from one sample in a study of vaccination effects on CD4 cells after COVID-19. The antigens of these receptors remain unknown. Produced via immunoSEQ multiplex PCR; TCRdb's table is partial and in-frame only. The sample records 65,000 to 90,000 clones, under 80% being singletons. Source: CD4+ T cells from PBMCs cultured with SARS-CoV-2 spike peptides, taken before COVID-19 vaccination. These receptors originate from a human donor who received a COVID-19 vaccine. The CDR3 runs from the conserved cysteine through the conserved F or W. D genes are given only for firm matches. The size field is filled for only some rows; it gives once, few, many or a size class.

CDR3 DNA: TGTGCCAGCAGTGAATATGGGCGAGGGAACACTGAAGCTTTCTTT
CDR3 protein: CASSEYGRGNTEAFF
J gene: TRBJ1-1
D gene: .
clone size: .
V gene: TRBV25-1

CDR3 DNA: TGTGCCTGGAGTTACTCGGGACAGGGGGGGTCTGGGGCCAACGTCCTGACTTTC
CDR3 protein: CAWSYSGQGGSGANVLTF
J gene: TRBJ2-6
D gene: TRBD1
clone size: .
V gene: TRBV30

CDR3 DNA: TGTGCCAGCAGCTTAGATAGGGGCCCAACTGAAGCTTTCTTT
CDR3 protein: CASSLDRGPTEAFF
J gene: TRBJ1-1
D gene: .
clone size: once
V gene: TRBV11-2

CDR3 DNA: TGTGCCAGTAGTAGGTTGGCAGGGGGGCGAGAGACCCAGTACTTC
CDR3 protein: CASSRLAGGRETQYF
J gene: TRBJ2-5
D gene: .
clone size: .
V gene: TRBV19

CDR3 DNA: TGTGCCAGCGGACAACCGAACACTGAAGCTTTCTTT
CDR3 protein: CASGQPNTEAFF
J gene: TRBJ1-1
D gene: .
clone size: .
V gene: TRBV11-3

CDR3 DNA: TGTGCCAGCAGCGTAGACCCTAACACAGATACGCAGTATTTT
CDR3 protein: CASSVDPNTDTQYF
J gene: TRBJ2-3
D gene: .
clone size: .
V gene: TRBV9

CDR3 DNA: TGCGCCAGCAGCTGGAGACAGGGGACGAACACCGGGGAGCTGTTTTTT
CDR3 protein: CASSWRQGTNTGELFF
J gene: TRBJ2-2
D gene: TRBD1
clone size: .
V gene: TRBV5-1

CDR3 DNA: TGTGCCACCAGCAGGGGAATAGCGGGGGGGCTCGATACGCAGTATTTT
CDR3 protein: CATSRGIAGGLDTQYF
J gene: TRBJ2-3
D gene: TRBD2
clone size: .
V gene: TRBV15

CDR3 DNA: TGTGCCAGCAGGCCGGGACAGGGAGGACAGCCCCAGCATTTT
CDR3 protein: CASRPGQGGQPQHF
J gene: TRBJ1-5
D gene: TRBD1
clone size: few
V gene: TRBV28

CDR3 DNA: TGTGCCAGCAGCATTCTAGCGGGGGGTAACAATGAGCAGTTCTTC
CDR3 protein: CASSILAGGNNEQFF
J gene: TRBJ2-1
D gene: TRBD2
clone size: .
V gene: TRBV9

CDR3 DNA: TGCGCCAGCAGCTTGGACCGACAGGGAACTAATTCACCCCTCCACTTT
CDR3 protein: CASSLDRQGTNSPLHF
J gene: TRBJ1-6
D gene: TRBD1
clone size: .
V gene: TRBV5-1

CDR3 DNA: TGTGCCAGCAGCTCCCCCGGGACAGGGACGGGAAACATTCAGTACTTC
CDR3 protein: CASSSPGTGTGNIQYF
J gene: TRBJ2-4
D gene: TRBD1
clone size: once
V gene: TRBV11-2

CDR3 DNA: TGTGCCAGCAGCTTAGGCCAGGGGGACTACCTCAATGAGCAGTTCTTC
CDR3 protein: CASSLGQGDYLNEQFF
J gene: TRBJ2-1
D gene: .
clone size: .
V gene: TRBV11-3

CDR3 DNA: TGTGCCAGCAGTTACTCAGTAGGGGCCGAGACCCAGTACTTC
CDR3 protein: CASSYSVGAETQYF
J gene: TRBJ2-5
D gene: .
clone size: .
V gene: TRBV6-5